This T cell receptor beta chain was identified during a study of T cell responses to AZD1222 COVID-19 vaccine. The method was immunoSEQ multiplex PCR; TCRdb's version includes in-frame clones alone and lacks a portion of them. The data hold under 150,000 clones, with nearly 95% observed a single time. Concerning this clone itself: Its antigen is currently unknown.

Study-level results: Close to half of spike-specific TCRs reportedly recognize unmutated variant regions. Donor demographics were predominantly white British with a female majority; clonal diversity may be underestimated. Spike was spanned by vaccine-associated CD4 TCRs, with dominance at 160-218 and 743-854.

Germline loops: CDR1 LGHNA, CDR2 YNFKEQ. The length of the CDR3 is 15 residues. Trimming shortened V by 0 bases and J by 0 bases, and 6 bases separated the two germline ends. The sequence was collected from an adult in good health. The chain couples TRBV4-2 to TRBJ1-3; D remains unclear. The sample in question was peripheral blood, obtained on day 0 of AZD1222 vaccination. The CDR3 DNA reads TGTGCCAGCAGCCAAGACTTTAGCTCTGGAAACACCATATATTTT. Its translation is CASSQDFSSGNTIYF.